This T cell receptor (beta chain) was documented in a study of monozygotic twins with cystic fibrosis. Study background: Library input was 2.5 to 3.5 micrograms of fragmented DNA, with 15 PCR cycles. General study findings and limits: Monozygotic CF twin pairs shared significantly more nucleotide-identical clonotypes than unrelated CF individuals did.

Regarding this clone: Its antigen is unknown.

The data were produced by immunoSEQ multiplex PCR, yet TCRdb's version contains in-frame clones alone and is incomplete. Of tens of thousands of clones in the sample, about 96% are singletons; the top ten hold 0.15% to 0.2%. CDR3 length equals 15 residues. With 4 bases removed from V and 1 base from J, the gap between germline ends came to 14 bases. Per the germline V gene, CDR1 is SGHDT and CDR2 is YYEEEE. The source of this sequence is a girl aged 2 to 9 with cystic fibrosis. The chain employs TRBV5-6 and TRBJ2-5; D is uncertain. Sequenced material: blood. In DNA form, the CDR3 reads TGTGCCAGCAGCCTCTTCCCACATCCCCAAGAGACCCAGTACTTC. This translates into CASSLFPHPQETQYF.